This T cell receptor beta chain appears in the sequencing data of a study of cytomegalovirus exposure and HLA in healthy donors. Across the study: Most genotyped donors, 81% of 300 to 400, had Caucasian-associated genetic ancestry.

Study-level results: In a later analysis, donors in an Asian-associated ancestry cluster reportedly had fewer N-insertions in productive TCRs than the cohort mean.

With regard to this clone: Its specificity is not known.

The V gene end was trimmed by 5 bases and the J gene end by 0 bases; junction bases not matched to a gene: 4. The V gene's germline CDR1 is SGHTA and CDR2 FQGNSA. CDR3 length: 15 residues. Every donor was a healthy person donating bone marrow. Unrecorded immune exposures were likely, despite nominal health at sampling. Primers included in the PCR were 60 Vbeta and 13 Jbeta primers. The table came from immunoSEQ multiplex PCR; TCRdb's copy has only in-frame clones and leaves some out. The sample yields some 150,000 clones, 77% seen once. Sequences were obtained from PBMCs. The rearrangement uses TRBV7-2 and TRBJ2-1; 7 nucleotides align to TRBD2. This TCR was recovered from a woman aged 50 to 65 in good health and CMV-seronegative. CDR3 coding DNA: TGTGCCAGCAGCCGTGGGGGGGGCTCCTACAATGAGCAGTTCTTC. Its translation is CASSRGGGSYNEQFF.